The rows below give T cell receptor beta chains drawn from one sample of a study of shared clonotypes between healthy human individuals. Libraries were prepared by immunoSEQ multiplex PCR; TCRdb keeps only in-frame clonotypes and omits some of them. The table has millions of clones, around 93% seen once; the top ten hold 1.5% to 2%. The sample consisted of naive CD8+ T cells from PBMCs. All receptors derive from a man in his late teens or twenties in good health. Some clones in this sample may be carry-over from other donors' samples. Both conserved end residues are part of each CDR3. The D gene is left open where the match is weak. Clone size is shown for a subset of rows, as once, few, many or a class of expanded clone.

D: -; V: TRBV14; size: -; J: TRBJ1-2; DNA: TGTGCCAGCAGCCAAAAGGAGGGTATTCTTGGCTACACCTTC; CDR3: CASSQKEGILGYTF
D: -; V: TRBV19; size: -; J: TRBJ2-7; DNA: TGTGCCAGTATGGGGACTTACTACGAGCAGTACTTC; CDR3: CASMGTYYEQYF
D: -; V: TRBV6-5; size: -; J: TRBJ2-7; DNA: TGTGCCAGCAGTTACTCGTGGGGATACGAGCAGTACTTC; CDR3: CASSYSWGYEQYF
D: -; V: TRBV25-1; size: -; J: TRBJ1-1; DNA: TGTGCCAGCAGTGAAGGCGGCAGGGGGAACACTGAAGCTTTCTTT; CDR3: CASSEGGRGNTEAFF
D: TRBD1; V: TRBV11-2; size: -; J: TRBJ1-1; DNA: TGTGCCAGCAGCTGGACAGGGGGCCCGAACACTGAAGCTTTCTTT; CDR3: CASSWTGGPNTEAFF
D: TRBD1; V: TRBV28; size: -; J: TRBJ1-5; DNA: TGTGCCAGCAGGACCCGGGACAGCTGGGGCAATCAGCCCCAGCATTTT; CDR3: CASRTRDSWGNQPQHF
D: TRBD2; V: TRBV5-8; size: -; J: TRBJ2-1; DNA: TGTGCCAGCGCCGGACTAGGCAGCTCCTACAATGAGCAGTTCTTC; CDR3: CASAGLGSSYNEQFF
D: -; V: TRBV28; size: -; J: TRBJ2-1; DNA: TGTGCCAGCCGATTCGGATTCCTTGAGCAGTTCTTC; CDR3: CASRFGFLEQFF
D: TRBD1; V: TRBV10-3; size: -; J: TRBJ1-2; DNA: TGTGCCATCAGTCGCCGGGACAGGGGTTATGGCTACACCTTC; CDR3: CAISRRDRGYGYTF
D: -; V: TRBV7-6; size: -; J: TRBJ2-1; DNA: TGTGCCAGCAGCCAGGAATTGTGGGATAAGCAGTTCTTC; CDR3: CASSQELWDKQFF
D: -; V: TRBV10-3; size: few; J: TRBJ2-1; DNA: TGTGCCATCAGGGACAACAGGGAGCAGTTCTTC; CDR3: CAIRDNREQFF
D: -; V: TRBV28; size: -; J: TRBJ1-1; DNA: TGTGCCAGCAGTTTAGCACAGGGCTTAATGAACACTGAAGCTTTCTTT; CDR3: CASSLAQGLMNTEAFF
D: TRBD2; V: TRBV27; size: -; J: TRBJ2-2; DNA: TGTGCCAGCAGTATCCGCCCAGGGACTAGCTGGGAGCTGTTTTTT; CDR3: CASSIRPGTSWELFF
D: TRBD2; V: TRBV19; size: once; J: TRBJ2-1; DNA: TGTGCCAGTAGTATGGAGACACCCCTAGGGACTAGCGGACACAATGAGCAGTTCTTC; CDR3: CASSMETPLGTSGHNEQFF
D: -; V: TRBV7-2; size: -; J: TRBJ2-5; DNA: TGTGCCAGCAGCTTAGGAACGCGGACGAGCCAAGAGACCCAGTACTTC; CDR3: CASSLGTRTSQETQYF
D: TRBD1; V: TRBV19; size: -; J: TRBJ1-2; DNA: TGTGCCAGTAGCGACAGGGCTCGAGGGGGCTACACCTTC; CDR3: CASSDRARGGYTF
D: TRBD1; V: TRBV30; size: -; J: TRBJ2-4; DNA: TGTGCCTGGAGTGTATTCCCTCCCGGACAGGGCAGAAACATTCAGTACTTC; CDR3: CAWSVFPPGQGRNIQYF
D: -; V: TRBV7-8; size: -; J: TRBJ2-7; DNA: TGTGCCAGCAGCCCCCTAGGGGTCCCCCTAAGCGCCTACGAGCAGTACTTC; CDR3: CASSPLGVPLSAYEQYF
D: -; V: TRBV27; size: few; J: TRBJ1-1; DNA: TGTGCCAGCAGTCCAACCCGGTGGGTCACTGAAGCTTTCTTT; CDR3: CASSPTRWVTEAFF
D: -; V: TRBV9; size: -; J: TRBJ1-4; DNA: TGTGCCAGCAGCACGGCGGGGGGGCTCGGTGAAAAACTGTTTTTT; CDR3: CASSTAGGLGEKLFF
D: -; V: TRBV30; size: -; J: TRBJ1-6; DNA: TGTGCCTGGGACCGCAGGGAAAACTATAATTCACCCCTCCACTTT; CDR3: CAWDRRENYNSPLHF
D: -; V: TRBV7-9; size: -; J: TRBJ2-7; DNA: TGTGCCAGCAGCCCATGGACTCCCCGCACCTACGAGCAGTACTTC; CDR3: CASSPWTPRTYEQYF
D: -; V: TRBV11-3; size: -; J: TRBJ2-1; DNA: TGTGCCAGCAGCCGGTCCGGGACAATTATTTACAATGAGCAGTTCTTC; CDR3: CASSRSGTIIYNEQFF
D: -; V: TRBV4-1; size: once; J: TRBJ2-7; DNA: TGCGCCAGCAGCCCCTTAGAGACAGCCGCATCCTACGAGCAGTACTTC; CDR3: CASSPLETAASYEQYF
D: TRBD1; V: TRBV5-6; size: once; J: TRBJ1-4; DNA: TGTGCCAGCCATGACAGGGGGAATGAAAAACTGTTTTTT; CDR3: CASHDRGNEKLFF
D: -; V: TRBV27; size: once; J: TRBJ1-2; DNA: TGTGCCAGCAGTCCCCCCGGAAACTATGGCTACACCTTC; CDR3: CASSPPGNYGYTF
D: TRBD1; V: TRBV14; size: -; J: TRBJ2-3; DNA: TGTGCCAGCAGCCAATATATTACAGGGGGCGCCTCAGATACGCAGTATTTT; CDR3: CASSQYITGGASDTQYF
D: -; V: TRBV5-1; size: -; J: TRBJ1-2; DNA: TGCGCCAGCAGCTTGTCTGCCGTGGGGCTTGGCTACACCTTC; CDR3: CASSLSAVGLGYTF
D: -; V: TRBV7-6; size: -; J: TRBJ2-5; DNA: TGTGCCAGCAGCTTAGGGGCTAGAGGAGAGACCCAGTACTTC; CDR3: CASSLGARGETQYF
D: -; V: TRBV7-6; size: once; J: TRBJ1-1; DNA: TGTGCCAGCAGCTTAGCGCCTGAGACTGAAGCTTTCTTT; CDR3: CASSLAPETEAFF
D: -; V: TRBV5-8; size: -; J: TRBJ1-1; DNA: TGTGCCAGCAGCTTGGCCATGTGGGACACCATGAACACTGAAGCTTTCTTT; CDR3: CASSLAMWDTMNTEAFF
D: TRBD1; V: TRBV2; size: -; J: TRBJ2-2; DNA: TGTGCCAGCAGTGAGGTGGCAGGGGGCGGCACCGGGGAGCTGTTTTTT; CDR3: CASSEVAGGGTGELFF
D: TRBD1; V: TRBV7-9; size: -; J: TRBJ2-5; DNA: TGTGCCAGCAGCTTAACGGACAGGGGGTTCAGGGAGACCCAGTACTTC; CDR3: CASSLTDRGFRETQYF
D: TRBD2; V: TRBV9; size: -; J: TRBJ2-1; DNA: TGTGCCAGCAGCATCGGACTAGCGGAGTACAATGAGCAGTTCTTC; CDR3: CASSIGLAEYNEQFF
D: -; V: TRBV18; size: -; J: TRBJ1-2; DNA: TGTGCCAGCTCACCCCCAGGGCGGGGGGGCTACACCTTC; CDR3: CASSPPGRGGYTF
D: TRBD2; V: TRBV4-2; size: -; J: TRBJ2-3; DNA: TGTGCCAGCAGCCAAGATCCGGGTTTGGGCACTAGCGGGAGAAGCACAGATACGCAGTATTTT; CDR3: CASSQDPGLGTSGRSTDTQYF
D: -; V: TRBV4-2; size: -; J: TRBJ2-7; DNA: TGTGCCAGCAGCCCCTCCAGTAGGGGGGAGGACTACGAGCAGTACTTC; CDR3: CASSPSSRGEDYEQYF
D: TRBD2; V: TRBV7-9; size: -; J: TRBJ2-7; DNA: TGTGCCAGCAGCTTAGCCGGGAGGATTGGCGAGCAGTACTTC; CDR3: CASSLAGRIGEQYF
D: -; V: TRBV19; size: -; J: TRBJ1-2; DNA: TGTGCCAGTCAATACAATCCGCCTGACTATGGCTACACCTTC; CDR3: CASQYNPPDYGYTF
D: -; V: TRBV30; size: few; J: TRBJ1-1; DNA: TGTGCCTGGAGCGTCAGTGGCCCCACTGAAGCTTTCTTT; CDR3: CAWSVSGPTEAFF
D: -; V: TRBV7-9; size: -; J: TRBJ2-7; DNA: TGTGCCAGCAGCTTAGGACGCTACGAGCAGTACTTC; CDR3: CASSLGRYEQYF
D: TRBD1; V: TRBV19; size: few; J: TRBJ1-1; DNA: TGTGCCAGTAGCGGACAGGGCGAAGCTTTCTTT; CDR3: CASSGQGEAFF
D: -; V: TRBV5-1; size: -; J: TRBJ2-5; DNA: TGCGCCAGCAGCTTGGGTAGGCTCCGGTCGGAGACCCAGTACTTC; CDR3: CASSLGRLRSETQYF
D: TRBD1; V: TRBV28; size: -; J: TRBJ1-2; DNA: TGTGCCAGCAGTCCCCTGGGACAGGGGCCTCCTAACTATGGCTACACCTTC; CDR3: CASSPLGQGPPNYGYTF
D: TRBD2; V: TRBV27; size: -; J: TRBJ2-5; DNA: TGTGCCAGCAGTCCACTCCTTCTAGCGGGAGGGGAAGAGACCCAGTACTTC; CDR3: CASSPLLLAGGEETQYF
D: -; V: TRBV29-1; size: -; J: TRBJ1-1; DNA: TGCAGCGTGAGGGGATTTGGCACTGAAGCTTTCTTT; CDR3: CSVRGFGTEAFF
D: -; V: TRBV14; size: -; J: TRBJ2-7; DNA: TGTGCCAGCAGCCAAGGAAGCGAGCAGTACTTC; CDR3: CASSQGSEQYF
D: -; V: TRBV6-5; size: -; J: TRBJ1-4; DNA: TGTGCCAGCAGTTACATGGGGCTTAATGAAAAACTGTTTTTT; CDR3: CASSYMGLNEKLFF
D: TRBD2; V: TRBV4-2; size: -; J: TRBJ2-1; DNA: TGTGCCAGCAGCCAAGATTCGGCTAGCGGGAGCCATGAGCAGTTCTTC; CDR3: CASSQDSASGSHEQFF
D: -; V: TRBV7-8; size: -; J: TRBJ1-5; DNA: TGTGCCAGCAGCTCCCAACGGAAAGGTCAGCCCCAGCATTTT; CDR3: CASSSQRKGQPQHF
D: TRBD2; V: TRBV10-3; size: -; J: TRBJ2-3; DNA: TGTGCCATCAGGGGGACTAGCGGGAGGGCCCCCGCAGATACGCAGTATTTT; CDR3: CAIRGTSGRAPADTQYF
D: -; V: TRBV28; size: once; J: TRBJ1-5; DNA: TGTGCCAGCAGCCAAAGTCACTATAGCAATCAGCCCCAGCATTTT; CDR3: CASSQSHYSNQPQHF
D: TRBD1; V: TRBV30; size: once; J: TRBJ1-5; DNA: TGTGCCTGGAGAAAGGGGACAGGGTGGCAGCCCCAGCATTTT; CDR3: CAWRKGTGWQPQHF
D: TRBD1; V: TRBV27; size: -; J: TRBJ1-2; DNA: TGTGCCAGCAGTTCCATTACTTTGACAGGGCCCAACTATGGCTACACCTTC; CDR3: CASSSITLTGPNYGYTF
D: -; V: TRBV27; size: once; J: TRBJ2-7; DNA: TGTGCCAGCAGTTCACCAGGGTTAATTCGGTACGAGCAGTACTTC; CDR3: CASSSPGLIRYEQYF
D: TRBD1; V: TRBV9; size: -; J: TRBJ2-1; DNA: TGTGCCAGCAGCGTCGGGACAGGGGTCAACAATGAGCAGTTCTTC; CDR3: CASSVGTGVNNEQFF
D: -; V: TRBV7-2; size: -; J: TRBJ1-3; DNA: TGTGCCAGCAGCTTAGAGGCCTTCTCTGGAAACACCATATATTTT; CDR3: CASSLEAFSGNTIYF